Sequencing of this T cell receptor beta chain was carried out in a study of identical twins. Overall study results and limits: Cord blood beta clonotypes present at high abundance carried fewer insertions; no such pattern appeared in memory repertoires. The conclusions drew on cross-sectional statistical analysis instead of tracking the same donors.

TCRdb reanalysed the 5' RACE reads using MiXCR and keeps one entry per CDR3 protein. The table shows about 520,000 distinct CDR3 sequences, with approximately 22% occurring only once. The CDR3 runs to 14 residues. The germline V gene encodes CDR1 LNHDA and CDR2 SQIVND (reference sequence). V lost 7 bases, J lost 1 base, and 10 bases lay in between. About this clonotype: Its antigen is undetermined.

The same sample was also studied in work on T cells expressing NK-cell markers.

This sequence originates from a woman aged 18-29 years in good health. This chain joins TRBV19 and TRBJ2-2; the D is unclear. The sample consisted of CD4+ T cells sorted from blood. The CDR3 sequence: CASTIGGNTGELFF. DNA for the CDR3: TGTGCCAGTACCATCGGTGGGAACACCGGGGAGCTGTTTTTT.